This T cell receptor (beta chain) emerged from a study of shared clonotypes between healthy human individuals. This CDR3 comprises 14 residues. The split of CD4+ cells yielded CD45RA+ naive and CD45RA-negative memory subsets. Using immunoSEQ multiplex PCR, the repertoire was profiled, and TCRdb retains in-frame clones only, with some absent. The sample comprises about 1 million clones, around 75% of which are singletons, and 1.5% rests with the top ten. Sequences were obtained from memory CD4+ T cells sorted from blood. The subset here: CD45RA-negative fraction. The rearrangement uses TRBV12-1 and TRBJ2-5; no check of the table's D call, TRBD1, against the DNA was made. TRBV12-1 is a pseudogene. The clonotype comes from a man between 18 and 35 years old in good health. CDR3 sequence: CASSFDCREETQYF. As DNA, the CDR3 is TGTGCCAGCAGCTTTGACTGCAGGGAAGAGACCCAGTACTTC.